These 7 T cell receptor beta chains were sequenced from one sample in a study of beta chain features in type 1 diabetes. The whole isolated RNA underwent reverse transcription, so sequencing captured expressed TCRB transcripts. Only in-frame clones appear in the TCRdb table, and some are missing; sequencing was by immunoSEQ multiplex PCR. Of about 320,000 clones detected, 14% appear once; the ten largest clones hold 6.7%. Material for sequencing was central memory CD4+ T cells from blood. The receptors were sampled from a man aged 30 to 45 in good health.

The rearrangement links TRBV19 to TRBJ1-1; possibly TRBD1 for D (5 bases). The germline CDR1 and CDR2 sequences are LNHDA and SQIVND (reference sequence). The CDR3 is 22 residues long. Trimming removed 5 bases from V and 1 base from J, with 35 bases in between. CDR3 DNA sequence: TGTGCCAGTAGTGCTCCCCCCGGGCGGGGTTCCGTCCGGACACGATCGAACACTGAAGCTTTCTTT. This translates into CASSAPPGRGSVRTRSNTEAFF.

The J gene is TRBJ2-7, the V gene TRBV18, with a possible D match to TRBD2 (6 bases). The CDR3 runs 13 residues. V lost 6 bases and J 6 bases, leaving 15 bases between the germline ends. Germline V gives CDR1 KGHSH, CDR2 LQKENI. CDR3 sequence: CASSREAGGEQYV. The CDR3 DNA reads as TGTGCCAGCTCCCGAGAAGCCGGGGGCGAGCAGTACGTC.

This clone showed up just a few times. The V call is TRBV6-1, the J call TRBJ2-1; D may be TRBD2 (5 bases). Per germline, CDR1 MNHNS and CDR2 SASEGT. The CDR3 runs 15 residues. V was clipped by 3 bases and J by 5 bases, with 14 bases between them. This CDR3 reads CASSDRGPLDNEQFF. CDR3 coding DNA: TGTGCCAGCAGTGACCGGGGTCCCTTGGACAATGAGCAGTTCTTC.

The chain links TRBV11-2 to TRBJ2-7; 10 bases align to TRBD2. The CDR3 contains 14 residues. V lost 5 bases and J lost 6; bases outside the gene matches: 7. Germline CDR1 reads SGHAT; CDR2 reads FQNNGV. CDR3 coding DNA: TGTGCCAGCAGCCTCCTAGCGGGGGATACCGAGCAGTACTTC. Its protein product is CASSLLAGDTEQYF.

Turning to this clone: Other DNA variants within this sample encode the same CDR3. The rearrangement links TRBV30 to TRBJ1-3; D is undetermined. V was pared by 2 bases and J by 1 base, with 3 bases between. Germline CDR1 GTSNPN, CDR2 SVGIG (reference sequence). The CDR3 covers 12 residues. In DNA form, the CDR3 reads TGTGCCTGGAGTCAATCTGGAAACACCATATATTTT. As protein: CAWSQSGNTIYF.

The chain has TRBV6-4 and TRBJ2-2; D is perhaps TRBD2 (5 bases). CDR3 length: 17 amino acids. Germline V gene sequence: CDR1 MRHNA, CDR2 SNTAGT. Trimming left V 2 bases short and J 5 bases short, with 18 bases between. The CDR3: CASSDHRASRRTGELFF. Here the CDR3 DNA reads TGTGCCAGCAGTGACCATAGGGCTAGCAGGAGGACCGGGGAGCTGTTTTTT.

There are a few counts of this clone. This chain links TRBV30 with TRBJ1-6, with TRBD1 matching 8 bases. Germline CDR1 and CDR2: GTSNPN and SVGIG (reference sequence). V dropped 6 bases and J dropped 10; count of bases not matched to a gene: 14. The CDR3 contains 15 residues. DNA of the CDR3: TGTGCCTGCCTAAGACAGGGGATTCGAGGATCACCCCTCCACTTT. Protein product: CACLRQGIRGSPLHF. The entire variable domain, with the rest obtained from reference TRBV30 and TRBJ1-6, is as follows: SQTIHQWPATLVQPVGSPLSLECTVEGTSNPNLYWYRQAAGRGLQLLFYSVGIGQISSEVPQNLSASRPQDRQFILSSKKLLLSDSGFYLCACLRQGIRGSPLHFGNGTRLTVT.